The clone carrying this TCR beta chain showed up many times. What it binds is not known. This specimen comes from a study of blood T cells in healthy people across ages. There are 14 residues in the CDR3. V trimming: 7 bases; J trimming: 4 bases; junction bases outside the gene matches: 8. The germline CDR1 and CDR2 sequences are MNHEY and SMNVEV (reference sequence). A J-beta primer mix and a sample-barcoded 5' primer were used in a second PCR of about 7 to 12 cycles. A template-switch adaptor that had 12 random nucleotides put a tag on each cDNA molecule. In TCRdb, the 5' RACE reads were re-called with MiXCR into one record per CDR3 protein. The repertoire holds some 900,000 distinct CDR3 sequences, with 45% to 50% as singletons. Points from the study as a whole: Older age went with lower TCR beta diversity per million T cells, in a roughly linear way.

The chain links TRBV27 to TRBJ2-3, with TRBD2 matching 7 bases. Sequences were obtained from blood. This TCR came from a man in his thirties or forties in good health. CDR3 sequence (DNA): TGTGCCAGCAACCCGACTAGCTTGTCAGATACGCAGTATTTT. Translation: CASNPTSLSDTQYF.